The clone carrying this T cell receptor (beta chain) was found many times. Antigen: not known. Per the original data handling: What underpinned the distant-metastasis classifier for papillary thyroid cancer was the set of CDR3 differences across clinicopathological groups. TCRdb re-clonotyped the PCR reads via MiXCR. Here the V and J calls rest on TCRdb's processing, not on the authors' analysis. The data show around 15,000 clones, with approximately 32% seen just once and about 48% held by the top ten. Trimming cost V 3 bases and J 0 bases, with 5 bases left between them. This CDR3 comprises 12 residues. The V gene's germline CDR1 is SQVTM and CDR2 ANQGSEA. This record belongs to a study of metastatic and nonmetastatic thyroid tumors. Study-level background: Repertoire comparison spanned blood and tumor or nodule tissue of malignant and benign thyroid patients. Study conclusions and caveats: The reported finding was significantly higher TCR beta diversity in malignant thyroid tumors relative to benign nodules, in blood and tumor.

No treatment of any kind had been given to any patient before thyroid surgery. The receptor comes from a male donor with papillary thyroid cancer or a benign thyroid nodule (not recorded which). Some clones in this sample may be carry-over from other donors' samples. This chain uses TRBV29-1 with TRBJ1-2; D is uncertain. The sequenced material came from tumor tissue. The CDR3 sequence: CSVEASNYGYTF. The CDR3 nucleotides are TGCAGCGTTGAGGCGTCTAACTATGGCTACACCTTC.